This passage covers 18 T cell receptor beta chains from one sample sequenced in a study of shared clonotypes between healthy human individuals. Clones were read by immunoSEQ multiplex PCR, and TCRdb kept only the in-frame ones, dropping some. The data hold some 200,000 clones, with about 68% observed a single time. Sequences were obtained from memory CD4+ T cells sorted from blood. Regarding subset: CD45RA-negative fraction. The receptors derive from a man aged 30-40 years in good health.

V usage is TRBV7-8 and J usage is TRBJ1-2; the match to TRBD1 covers 9 bases. Trimming removed 4 bases from V and 4 bases from J; junction bases left unmatched: 10. This CDR3 contains 16 residues. Germline assignment: CDR1 SGHVS and CDR2 FQNEAQ. The CDR3 DNA sequence: TGTGCCAGCAGCTACCCCACAGGGGGCGCGAGCTATGGCTACACCTTC. Translation gives CASSYPTGGASYGYTF. Full variable domain (rest looked up from reference TRBV7-8 and TRBJ1-2): GAGVSQSPRYKVAKRGQDVALRCDPISGHVSLFWYQQALGQGPEFLTYFQNEAQLDKSGLPSDRFFAERPEGSVSTLKIQRTQQEDSAVYLCASSYPTGGASYGYTFGSGTRLTVV.

The chain joins TRBV7-2 to TRBJ2-7; D perhaps matches TRBD2 (6 bases). This CDR3 region has 15 residues. Trimming shortened V by 5 bases and J by 7 bases, and 21 bases separated the two germline ends. From germline, CDR1 is SGHTA and CDR2 FQGNSA. This CDR3 reads CASSPWGDRKGEQYF. The DNA for the CDR3 is TGTGCCAGCAGCCCTTGGGGGGACCGAAAAGGGGAGCAGTACTTC.

The chain is built from TRBV9 and TRBJ2-1; 7 bases line up with TRBD2. The CDR3 runs 15 residues. Germline loops: CDR1 SGDLS, CDR2 YYNGEE. The V segment lost 0 bases and the J segment 7 bases; nucleotides outside the gene matches: 7. The CDR3 sequence: CASSVEGLVGNEQFF. The CDR3 nucleotides are TGTGCCAGCAGCGTAGAAGGACTAGTAGGAAATGAGCAGTTCTTC.

This clone appeared once. J is TRBJ2-7 and V is TRBV11-2; TRBD1 or TRBD2 may be the D gene (6 bases each). Germline CDR1 is SGHAT and CDR2 is FQNNGV. V lost 1 base and J lost 7, with 14 bases in between. The CDR3 totals 14 residues. CDR3 protein: CASSLGVGGGEQYF. As DNA, the CDR3 is TGTGCCAGCAGCTTAGGAGTCGGGGGCGGTGAGCAGTACTTC.

This clone was observed a few times. The CDR3 protein is CASSEVSGSYNEQFF. The DNA of the CDR3 is TGCGCCAGCAGTGAAGTCAGCGGCTCCTACAATGAGCAGTTCTTC. This chain uses TRBV10-1 with TRBJ2-1; D is possibly TRBD2 (5 bases). Germline values: CDR1 WNHNN, CDR2 SYGVQD (reference sequence). The length of the CDR3 is 15 residues. Trimming pared 3 bases from V and 0 bases from J, leaving 9 bases between.

This rearrangement joins TRBV7-9 to TRBJ1-2; no firm D call. The V end was cut by 2 bases, the J end by 4 bases, with 8 bases between. The CDR3 is made up of 13 amino acids. Germline V CDR1 and CDR2: SEHNR, FQNEAQ (reference sequence). CDR3 DNA sequence: TGTGCCAGCAGCTTAACGCAGGCCTATGGCTACACCTTC. It translates to CASSLTQAYGYTF.

As to this clone: Other DNA sequences of this sample code for an identical CDR3. The J gene is TRBJ1-5, the V gene TRBV28; tentatively, D is TRBD1 (5 bases). Trimming removed 5 bases at V and 0 bases at J, with 8 bases between. Per the germline V gene, CDR1 is MDHEN and CDR2 is SYDVKM. The CDR3 totals 14 residues. CDR3 DNA sequence: TGTGCCAGCAGTCACACAGGTAGCAATCAGCCCCAGCATTTT. Translating gives CASSHTGSNQPQHF.

This chain uses TRBV2 with TRBJ2-1; 7 nucleotides agree with TRBD2. CDR3 size: 16 residues. From germline, CDR1 is SNHLY and CDR2 FYNNEI. Trimming at V came to 0 bases and at J to 7 bases, leaving 9 bases not matched to a gene. The CDR3 loop is CASSEARSGIVNEQFF. CDR3 DNA sequence: TGTGCCAGCAGTGAAGCTCGGAGCGGGATAGTAAATGAGCAGTTCTTC.

This clone was seen a single time. The genes are TRBV28 and TRBJ2-7; possibly TRBD2 for D (5 bases). V was shortened by 5 bases and J by 6 bases, with 11 bases between the two germline ends. The germline V gene encodes CDR1 MDHEN and CDR2 SYDVKM. This CDR3 comprises 12 residues. This CDR3 reads CASSLAALEQYF. In nucleotides, the CDR3 is TGTGCCAGCAGTCTAGCAGCTCTCGAGCAGTACTTC.

The CDR3 DNA sequence: TGTGCCAGCAGTGATTACTTGTGGTCCACCAACTATGGCTACACCTTC. Translated: CASSDYLWSTNYGYTF. This chain links TRBV25-1 with TRBJ1-2; D is undetermined. Trimming cost V 3 bases and J 2 bases, with 16 bases left between them. The CDR3 loop spans 16 amino acids. CDR1 and CDR2 (germline): MGHDK, SYGVNS.

V usage is TRBV5-1 and J usage is TRBJ2-1, with unresolved D. The CDR3 covers 13 residues. With 0 bases removed from V and 5 bases from J, the gap between germline ends came to 6 bases. The V gene's germline CDR1 is SGHRS and CDR2 YFSETQ. This CDR3 reads CASSLVGNNEQFF. Written as DNA, the CDR3 is TGCGCCAGCAGCTTGGTTGGGAACAATGAGCAGTTCTTC.

The table lists this clone with a count of one. The rearrangement links TRBV7-8 to TRBJ1-1; no clear D. V lost 6 bases and J lost 10, with 15 bases in between. The CDR3 sequence is 12 residues long. From germline, CDR1 is SGHVS and CDR2 FQNEAQ. The CDR3 is CASREIPGVAFF. The CDR3 DNA reads as TGTGCCAGCAGAGAAATCCCAGGCGTAGCTTTCTTT.

The chain employs TRBV11-2 and TRBJ2-1, with D tentatively TRBD1 or TRBD2 (5 bases each). Germline lookup yields CDR1 SGHAT and CDR2 FQNNGV. CDR3 size: 17 residues. Trimming cost V 2 bases and J 7 bases, with 21 bases left between them. In nucleotides, the CDR3 is TGTGCCAGCAGCTTAACCGGGACGAGGGTTCTACGGAATGAGCAGTTCTTC. Its translation is CASSLTGTRVLRNEQFF.

This clone was recorded a few times. This sequence joins TRBV7-8 and TRBJ2-2; D might be TRBD2 (5 bases). Trimming stripped 5 bases from V and 3 bases from J, with 16 bases between. Germline V gene sequence: CDR1 SGHVS, CDR2 FQNEAQ. This CDR3 spans 16 amino acids. In DNA, the CDR3 is TGTGCCAGCAGCGTGCTAGCCGCCGCCGACACCGGGGAGCTGTTTTTT. Its protein product is CASSVLAAADTGELFF.

CDR3 sequence (DNA): TGTGCCAGCATCAATATCATGAGCGGGAGGCCCTACAATGAGCAGTTCTTC. Residues: CASINIMSGRPYNEQFF. The genes are TRBV7-9 and TRBJ2-1; 9 bases are shared with TRBD2. The CDR3 extends over 17 amino acids. CDR1 SEHNR and CDR2 FQNEAQ come from the germline V gene (reference sequence). The trim removed 7 bases at V and 2 bases at J, leaving 12 bases unmatched. Complete variable domain (other parts from reference TRBV7-9 and TRBJ2-1): DTGVSQNPRHKITKRGQNVTFRCDPISEHNRLYWYRQTLGQGPEFLTYFQNEAQLEKSRLLSDRFSAERPKGSFSTLEIQRTEQGDSAMYLCASINIMSGRPYNEQFFGPGTRLTVL.

The CDR3 loop reads CASSSPGRTTYEQYF. DNA of the CDR3: TGTGCCAGCAGTTCCCCGGGACGGACAACCTACGAGCAGTACTTC. The chain couples TRBV28 to TRBJ2-7, with D perhaps TRBD1 or TRBD2 (5 bases each). CDR1 and CDR2 from the germline V gene are MDHEN and SYDVKM. The CDR3 sequence is 15 residues long. V dropped 4 bases and J dropped 2 bases, with 15 bases sitting between them.

This chain joins TRBV30 and TRBJ1-2; a possible D gene is TRBD1 (6 bases). The CDR3 covers 13 residues. The V gene lost 2 bases and the J gene lost 12 bases, with 19 bases spanning the gap. The V gene's germline CDR1 is GTSNPN and CDR2 SVGIG (reference sequence). The CDR3, as DNA: TGTGCCTGGAGTATTCCAACCCAAACAGGGAACACCTTC. Translated: CAWSIPTQTGNTF.

The V call is TRBV29-1, the J call TRBJ2-1, with D unresolved. The CDR3 loop spans 14 amino acids. V was trimmed by 6 bases and J by 3 bases, leaving 15 bases between them. The germline V gene encodes CDR1 SQVTM and CDR2 ANQGSEA. The CDR3 DNA sequence: TGCAGCGTCTCAAAAGAGGCAGACTACAATGAGCAGTTCTTC. Its translation: CSVSKEADYNEQFF.